The following is a T cell receptor (beta chain) sequence with its context. The data stem from a study of CD8 T cells in Susac syndrome. Random hexamers primed reverse transcription of about 0.45 to 1 ug RNA. MiXCR was run by TCRdb on the immunoSEQ multiplex PCR reads, yielding one entry per CDR3 protein. The sample has around 230,000 distinct CDR3 sequences, 96% seen once. This TCR was recovered from a human donor with Susac syndrome. Sequencing input: CD4+ T cells from PBMCs.

CDR3: CASSLGIVVGQPQHF. In DNA form, the CDR3 reads TGCGCCAGCAGCTTAGGTATTGTTGTCGGTCAGCCCCAGCATTTT. The chain combines TRBV5-1 with TRBJ1-5; no definite D call. With 2 bases removed from V and 6 bases from J, the gap between germline ends came to 15 bases. The germline V gene encodes CDR1 SGHRS and CDR2 YFSETQ. The length of the CDR3 is 15 residues.